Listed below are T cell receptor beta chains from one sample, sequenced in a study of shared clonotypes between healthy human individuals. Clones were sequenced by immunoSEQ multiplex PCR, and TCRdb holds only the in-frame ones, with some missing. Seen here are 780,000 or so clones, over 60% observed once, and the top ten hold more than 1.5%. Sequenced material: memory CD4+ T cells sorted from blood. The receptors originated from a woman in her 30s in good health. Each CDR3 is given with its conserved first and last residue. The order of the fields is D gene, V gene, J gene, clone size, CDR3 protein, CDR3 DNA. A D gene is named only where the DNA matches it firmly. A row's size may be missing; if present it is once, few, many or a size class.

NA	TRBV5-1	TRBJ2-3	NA	CASTLGSGTDTQYF	TGCGCCAGCACCCTGGGTAGCGGCACAGATACGCAGTATTTT
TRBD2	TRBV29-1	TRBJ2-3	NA	CSLSRAGTIADTQYF	TGCAGCCTTTCGCGAGCAGGGACTATTGCAGATACGCAGTATTTT
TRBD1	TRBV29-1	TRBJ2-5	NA	CSVRLTGGLGETQYF	TGCAGCGTTAGATTGACAGGGGGCCTCGGAGAGACCCAGTACTTC
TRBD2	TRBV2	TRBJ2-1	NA	CASRRMTSGYYNEQFF	TGTGCCAGCAGGCGCATGACTAGCGGGTACTACAATGAGCAGTTCTTC
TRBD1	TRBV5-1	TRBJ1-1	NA	CASSWRTGRLTEAFF	TGCGCCAGCAGCTGGAGGACAGGGAGGCTCACTGAAGCTTTCTTT
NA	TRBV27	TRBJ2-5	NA	CASSLSPGQETQYF	TGTGCCAGCAGTTTATCACCGGGACAAGAGACCCAGTACTTC
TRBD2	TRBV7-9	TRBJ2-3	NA	CASSPTSDADTQYF	TGTGCCAGCAGCCCGACTAGCGACGCAGATACGCAGTATTTT
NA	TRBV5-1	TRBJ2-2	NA	CASSLGALNTGELFF	TGCGCCAGCAGCTTGGGGGCCCTTAACACCGGGGAGCTGTTTTTT
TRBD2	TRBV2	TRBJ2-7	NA	CATGEEREGEQYF	TGTGCCACCGGTGAGGAGCGGGAGGGCGAGCAGTACTTC
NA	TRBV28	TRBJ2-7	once	CASSGQGLQYF	TGTGCCAGCAGTGGTCAGGGGTTACAGTACTTC
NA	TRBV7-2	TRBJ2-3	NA	CASSLWSTDTDTQYF	TGTGCCAGCAGCTTATGGAGTACTGACACAGATACGCAGTATTTT
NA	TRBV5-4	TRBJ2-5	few	CASSLVREQETQYF	TGTGCCAGCAGCTTGGTGAGGGAACAAGAGACCCAGTACTTC
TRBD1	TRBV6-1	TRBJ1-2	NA	CASSERGGGTYGYTF	TGTGCCAGCAGTGAACGAGGGGGCGGAACCTATGGCTACACCTTC
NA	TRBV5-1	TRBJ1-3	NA	CASSLDGATGNTIYF	TGCGCCAGCAGCTTGGATGGGGCAACGGGAAACACCATATATTTT
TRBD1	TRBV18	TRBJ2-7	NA	CASSPRPGQQTYEQYF	TGTGCCAGCTCACCGCGACCGGGACAGCAAACCTACGAGCAGTACTTC
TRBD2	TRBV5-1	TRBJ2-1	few	CASSAGGRDNEQFF	TGCGCCAGCAGCGCGGGGGGCCGGGACAATGAGCAGTTCTTC
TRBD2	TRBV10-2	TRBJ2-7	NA	CASRPGTSGAPYEQYF	TGCGCCAGCAGGCCCGGGACTAGCGGAGCCCCCTACGAGCAGTACTTC
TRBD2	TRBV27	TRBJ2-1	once	CASSLTGTSGRSEQFF	TGTGCCAGCAGTCTGACCGGGACTAGCGGGAGAAGTGAGCAGTTCTTC
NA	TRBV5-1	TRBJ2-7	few	CASSPTHPGDEQYF	TGCGCCAGCAGCCCGACACACCCTGGGGACGAGCAGTACTTC
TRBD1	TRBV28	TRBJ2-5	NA	CASSLGQAETQYF	TGTGCCAGCAGTTTAGGACAGGCAGAGACCCAGTACTTC
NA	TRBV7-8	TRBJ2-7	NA	CASSFLAATTYEQYF	TGTGCCAGCAGCTTCTTGGCAGCGACGACCTACGAGCAGTACTTC
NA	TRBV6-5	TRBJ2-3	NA	CASSYSSGVRTQYF	TGTGCCAGCAGTTACTCGAGTGGGGTTCGGACGCAGTATTTT
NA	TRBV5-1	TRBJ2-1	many	CASSLDAISYNEQFF	TGCGCCAGCAGCTTGGATGCTATCTCCTACAATGAGCAGTTCTTC
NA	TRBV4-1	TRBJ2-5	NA	CASSQGRLETQYF	TGCGCCAGCAGCCAAGGGCGTCTGGAGACCCAGTACTTC
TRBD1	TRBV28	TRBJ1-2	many	CASTVGQSNYGYTF	TGTGCCAGCACTGTGGGACAGTCTAACTATGGCTACACCTTC
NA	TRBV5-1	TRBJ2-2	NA	CASSGLRGATGELFF	TGCGCCAGCAGCGGGCTTCGGGGGGCCACCGGGGAGCTGTTTTTT
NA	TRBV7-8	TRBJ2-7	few	CASSLSRGGSSRWGDEQYF	TGTGCCAGCAGCTTATCCCGTGGGGGGAGTAGTCGATGGGGCGACGAGCAGTACTTC
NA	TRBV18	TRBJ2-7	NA	CASSPRPQQGNEQYF	TGTGCCAGCTCACCACGGCCCCAGCAAGGGAACGAGCAGTACTTC
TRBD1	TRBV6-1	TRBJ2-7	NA	CASSKTGAYEQYF	TGTGCCAGCAGTAAAACAGGGGCCTACGAGCAGTACTTC
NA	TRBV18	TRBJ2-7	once	CASSRDGEVSHEQYF	TGTGCCAGCTCGCGGGACGGGGAAGTTTCCCACGAGCAGTACTTC
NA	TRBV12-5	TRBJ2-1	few	CASGLSWQNNEQFF	TGTGCTAGTGGTTTGAGTTGGCAAAACAATGAGCAGTTCTTC
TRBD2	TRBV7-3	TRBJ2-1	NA	CASSLTGLVGYNEQFF	TGTGCCAGCAGCTTAACGGGACTAGTTGGCTACAATGAGCAGTTCTTC
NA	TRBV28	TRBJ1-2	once	CASSLWAGYGYTF	TGTGCCAGCAGTTTATGGGCGGGTTATGGCTACACCTTC
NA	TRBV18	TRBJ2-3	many	CASSPGDLPTQYF	TGTGCCAGCTCACCGGGAGATCTACCCACGCAGTATTTT
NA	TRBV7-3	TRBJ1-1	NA	CASSTQGDTEAFF	TGTGCCAGCAGCACCCAGGGTGACACTGAAGCTTTCTTT
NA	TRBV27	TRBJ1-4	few	CASSLSGNNEKLFF	TGTGCCAGCAGTCTAAGCGGGAATAATGAAAAACTGTTTTTT
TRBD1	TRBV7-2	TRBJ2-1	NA	CASSVGQGRRVLSEQFF	TGTGCCAGCAGCGTGGGACAGGGGCGGAGGGTCCTTAGTGAGCAGTTCTTC
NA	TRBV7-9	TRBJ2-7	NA	CASSLRPESEQYF	TGTGCCAGCAGCTTAAGGCCTGAGTCCGAGCAGTACTTC
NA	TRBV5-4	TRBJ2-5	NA	CASTGQWEETQYF	TGTGCCAGCACCGGACAGTGGGAAGAGACCCAGTACTTC
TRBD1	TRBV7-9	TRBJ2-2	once	CASSLRGQGGPNTGELFF	TGTGCCAGCAGCTTGAGGGGACAGGGGGGCCCGAACACCGGGGAGCTGTTTTTT
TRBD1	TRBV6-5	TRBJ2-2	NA	CASSSDRGRITGELFF	TGTGCCAGCAGTTCCGACAGGGGGCGAATCACCGGGGAGCTGTTTTTT
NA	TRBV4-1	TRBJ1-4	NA	CASSRKEGTGRLNEKLFF	TGCGCCAGCAGCCGTAAGGAAGGTACAGGGAGACTTAATGAAAAACTGTTTTTT
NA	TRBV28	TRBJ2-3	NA	CASSLSGDYTDTQYF	TGTGCCAGCAGTTTATCAGGGGACTACACAGATACGCAGTATTTT
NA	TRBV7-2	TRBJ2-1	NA	CASSFGSSYNEQFF	TGTGCCAGCAGCTTTGGGAGCTCCTACAATGAGCAGTTCTTC
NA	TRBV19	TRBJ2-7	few	CASSISGSGYQYEQYF	TGTGCCAGTAGTATTTCTGGGAGTGGATACCAATACGAGCAGTACTTC